The clone carrying this T cell receptor beta chain was observed a few times. As yet, its antigen is unknown. CMV status came from CD4+ IFNgamma after overnight CMV lysate stimulation. V dropped 6 bases and J dropped 2; count of bases not matched to a gene: 5. The CDR3 spans 14 residues. Germline CDR1 MDHEN, CDR2 SYDVKM. Two oligonucleotides, mixed equimolar, formed the beta constant-region primer covering TRBC1 and TRBC2. A 12-nucleotide UMI and the SP2 primer were added to the cDNA 3' end by oligonucleotide ligation. One entry per CDR3 protein results from TCRdb running MiXCR on the UMI-ligation and nested PCR reads. The data contain 150,000 or so distinct CDR3 sequences, over 15% of them singletons. The sample is drawn from a study of naive and memory T cell subsets. General observations from the study: Over 90% of naive TCR sequences appeared only once, unlike memory subsets. The power law exponent of TCR abundance differed between naive and memory cells.

The clonotype was recovered from a human donor in good health. The chain recombines TRBV28 with TRBJ1-1; 8 bases agree with TRBD1. The sample comprised naive CD4+ T cells from blood. This CDR3 reads CASRLTGANTEAFF. CDR3 coding DNA: TGTGCCAGCAGACTGACAGGGGCCAACACTGAAGCTTTCTTT.